Listed below are T cell receptor beta chains from one sample, sequenced in a study of T cells in Graves' hyperthyroidism and ophthalmopathy. TCRdb reprocessed the multiplex PCR reads via MiXCR and lists one record per CDR3 protein. The repertoire holds 250,000 or so distinct CDR3 sequences, less than 20% seen once, with 25% to 30% in the top ten. Sequencing was performed on blood. The receptors were sampled from a woman younger than 35 with Graves' ophthalmopathy. The CDR3 runs from the conserved cysteine through the conserved F or W. The D gene is left open where the match is weak.

d_call: NA
j_call: TRBJ2-5
v_call: TRBV20-1
cdr3_aa: CSATRGQETQYF

d_call: TRBD2
j_call: TRBJ2-5
v_call: TRBV11-2
cdr3_aa: CASSLVISSGRRQETQYF

d_call: TRBD2
j_call: TRBJ2-3
v_call: TRBV9
cdr3_aa: CVSSAGDADTQYF

d_call: NA
j_call: TRBJ1-1
v_call: TRBV19
cdr3_aa: CASSRGENTEAFF

d_call: TRBD2
j_call: TRBJ2-3
v_call: TRBV7-3
cdr3_aa: CASSISGTVGDTQYF

d_call: NA
j_call: TRBJ1-1
v_call: TRBV20-1
cdr3_aa: CSASISNTEAFF

d_call: TRBD1
j_call: TRBJ1-2
v_call: TRBV18
cdr3_aa: CASSPRDSVGYGYTF

d_call: TRBD2
j_call: TRBJ2-2
v_call: TRBV12-3/TRBV12-4
cdr3_aa: CASSRGLAGELFF

d_call: NA
j_call: TRBJ1-1
v_call: TRBV12-3/TRBV12-4
cdr3_aa: CASSLSGPGEAFF

d_call: NA
j_call: TRBJ1-6
v_call: TRBV19
cdr3_aa: CASSIETGNSPLHF

d_call: NA
j_call: TRBJ2-7
v_call: TRBV3-1
cdr3_aa: CASSQGPGDEQYF

d_call: TRBD1
j_call: TRBJ1-6
v_call: TRBV20-1
cdr3_aa: CSAGQGRAYNSPLHF

d_call: TRBD1
j_call: TRBJ1-2
v_call: TRBV28
cdr3_aa: CASSQGDRLDGYTF

d_call: NA
j_call: TRBJ1-6
v_call: TRBV20-1
cdr3_aa: CSARDLSQGSPLHF

d_call: NA
j_call: TRBJ2-6
v_call: TRBV7-3
cdr3_aa: CASSLGGTPGANVLTF

d_call: NA
j_call: TRBJ1-1
v_call: TRBV6-2/TRBV6-3
cdr3_aa: CASSYTGWGYTEAFF

d_call: TRBD2
j_call: TRBJ2-1
v_call: TRBV18
cdr3_aa: CASSLSGPNYNEQFF

d_call: NA
j_call: TRBJ1-2
v_call: TRBV6-1
cdr3_aa: CASKGGVGAPNYGYTF

d_call: TRBD2
j_call: TRBJ2-7
v_call: TRBV6-2/TRBV6-3
cdr3_aa: CASRQRLAGRYEQYF

d_call: TRBD1
j_call: TRBJ1-4
v_call: TRBV28
cdr3_aa: CASSLHRGLNEKLFF

d_call: NA
j_call: TRBJ2-7
v_call: TRBV7-6
cdr3_aa: CASSQGGTSSEQYF

d_call: NA
j_call: TRBJ2-2
v_call: TRBV5-1
cdr3_aa: CASRPGEGGELFF

d_call: TRBD1
j_call: TRBJ2-1
v_call: TRBV7-3
cdr3_aa: CASSTGTGYNEQFF

d_call: TRBD2
j_call: TRBJ2-7
v_call: TRBV7-2
cdr3_aa: CASSPGLAGVEQYF

d_call: TRBD2
j_call: TRBJ2-1
v_call: TRBV10-3
cdr3_aa: CAISEGLAAYNEQFF

d_call: TRBD1
j_call: TRBJ1-1
v_call: TRBV11-2
cdr3_aa: CASSWTGMGTEAFF

d_call: NA
j_call: TRBJ2-2
v_call: TRBV11-2
cdr3_aa: CASRRNRDTGELFF

d_call: NA
j_call: TRBJ1-2
v_call: TRBV24-1
cdr3_aa: CATSAQGLGYTF

d_call: NA
j_call: TRBJ2-1
v_call: TRBV5-1
cdr3_aa: CASSPPSNYNEQFF

d_call: NA
j_call: TRBJ2-7
v_call: TRBV28
cdr3_aa: CASSFGETGPGYEQYF

d_call: TRBD2
j_call: TRBJ2-3
v_call: TRBV29-1
cdr3_aa: CSVCLIGTSGGADTQYF

d_call: NA
j_call: TRBJ2-1
v_call: TRBV20-1
cdr3_aa: CSARALEVGYNEQFF

d_call: NA
j_call: TRBJ1-5
v_call: TRBV6-1
cdr3_aa: CASSEGPFNQPQHF

d_call: TRBD2
j_call: TRBJ2-3
v_call: TRBV4-1
cdr3_aa: CASTKTSGTDTQYF

d_call: NA
j_call: TRBJ2-7
v_call: TRBV9
cdr3_aa: CASSVGETTSYEQYF

d_call: NA
j_call: TRBJ2-7
v_call: TRBV13
cdr3_aa: CASSAHPLNEQYF

d_call: NA
j_call: TRBJ2-7
v_call: TRBV27
cdr3_aa: CASSFSFGTDEQYF

d_call: NA
j_call: TRBJ2-3
v_call: TRBV6-6
cdr3_aa: CASSYRAADTQYF

d_call: NA
j_call: TRBJ2-3
v_call: TRBV3-1
cdr3_aa: CASSQVGGGSVGDTQYF

d_call: NA
j_call: TRBJ1-1
v_call: TRBV5-1
cdr3_aa: CASSQGRADTEAFF

d_call: NA
j_call: TRBJ1-2
v_call: TRBV30
cdr3_aa: CAWRGHNGYTF

d_call: NA
j_call: TRBJ1-4
v_call: TRBV19
cdr3_aa: CASSIDRWDEKLFF

d_call: TRBD1
j_call: TRBJ2-7
v_call: TRBV28
cdr3_aa: CASYRGDRYEQYF

d_call: NA
j_call: TRBJ1-5
v_call: TRBV13
cdr3_aa: CASSLRGDGNQPQHF

d_call: TRBD2
j_call: TRBJ2-3
v_call: TRBV29-1
cdr3_aa: CSVCLIGTSGRHPLNTDTQYF

d_call: NA
j_call: TRBJ2-2
v_call: TRBV7-2
cdr3_aa: CASNLLLNTGELFF

d_call: TRBD2
j_call: TRBJ2-3
v_call: TRBV24-1
cdr3_aa: CATSETTGAGGGTDTQYF

d_call: NA
j_call: TRBJ2-1
v_call: TRBV9
cdr3_aa: CASSVGTRYNEQFF

d_call: NA
j_call: TRBJ2-7
v_call: TRBV13
cdr3_aa: CASSLGFLSGKSSSYEQYF

d_call: TRBD1
j_call: TRBJ1-1
v_call: TRBV7-9
cdr3_aa: CASSSPMSPTSTGEEAEAFF

d_call: NA
j_call: TRBJ1-2
v_call: TRBV28
cdr3_aa: CASSFLRGYTF

d_call: NA
j_call: TRBJ2-3
v_call: TRBV5-4
cdr3_aa: CASSRDSSTDTQYF

d_call: NA
j_call: TRBJ1-3
v_call: TRBV9
cdr3_aa: CASENRSSGNTIYF

d_call: TRBD1
j_call: TRBJ1-3
v_call: TRBV9
cdr3_aa: CASSVGGGLSSGNTIYF

d_call: NA
j_call: TRBJ1-2
v_call: TRBV9
cdr3_aa: CASSVEPGNLNYGYTF

d_call: NA
j_call: TRBJ1-1
v_call: TRBV6-6
cdr3_aa: CASSYSPFIGGTEAFF

d_call: NA
j_call: TRBJ2-2
v_call: TRBV11-1
cdr3_aa: CASRENAGELFF

d_call: NA
j_call: TRBJ1-6
v_call: TRBV7-2
cdr3_aa: CASSLVLSYSPLHF

d_call: NA
j_call: TRBJ1-1
v_call: TRBV11-3
cdr3_aa: CASNKGAENTEAFF